The 29 T cell receptor gamma chains given below trace back to one sample, sequenced in a study of γδ T cells in repeated Plasmodium falciparum infection. Vgamma9/Vdelta2+ and Vdelta2-negative gammadelta T cells were flow-sorted from PBMC for bulk sequencing. TCRdb applied CATT to the multiplex PCR reads for clone calling. The sample lists approximately 28,000 gamma-chain clones; 2.5% to 3.5% were seen once. The specimen sequenced was gamma-delta T cells from blood. The receptors come from a pool of human donors (malaria-infected and uninfected, not separated).

Of note for this clone: This is likely an artifact of a read error, given a far larger clone one base away. Different DNA sequences within this sample yield the same CDR3. The V and J genes are TRGV4 and TRGJP. The germline gives CDR1 EGSTGY, CDR2 YDSYTSSV. The CDR3 runs to 15 residues. CDR3 sequence (DNA): TGCGCCACCTGGGATATAGAGTTGGGCAAAAAAATCAAGGTATTT. It specifies CATWDIELGKKIKVF.

This clone was counted many times. This DNA translates differently at residue 5 from the TCRdb protein, which is that of a much larger clone; a read error is likely, and the protein shown is the DNA's own translation. The chain couples TRGV4 to TRGJ1 or TRGJ2. The J gene was not available in TCRdb and was assigned here by matching the DNA to germline segments. The CDR3 has 12 amino acids. V trimming: 5 bases; J trimming: 7 bases; junction bases outside the gene matches: 8. CDR1 is EGSTGY, CDR2 YDSYTSSV, per germline. The chain's CDR3 is CATWGGWYKKLF. For the CDR3, the DNA is TGTGCCACCTGGGGGGGGTGGTATAAGAAACTCTTT.

A word on this clone: The protein that TCRdb holds for this DNA derives from a much larger clone and differs from the translated DNA at residue 9, which likely indicates a read error; the protein shown here is translated from the DNA. J gene calling gave no result, while the V gene is TRGV9. CDR3 size: 11 residues. In germline, CDR1 is GITISATS, CDR2 ISYDGTV (reference sequence). For the CDR3, the DNA is TGTGCCTTGTATAGTACCTATAAGAGACTCTTT. Its translation: CALYSTYKRLF.

In its sample, this clone was seen many times. At residue 5, TCRdb's protein is not the same as the translated DNA, so the protein here was read from the DNA. This chain links TRGV4 with TRGJP2. The CDR3 totals 15 residues. V lost 5 bases, J lost 5 bases, and 11 bases stayed unmatched. Looked up from germline, CDR1 is EGSTGY and CDR2 is YDSYTSSV. CDR3 loop: CATWGGDVSDWIKTF. The CDR3 bases are TGTGCCACCTGGGGTGGTGATGTAAGTGATTGGATCAAGACGTTT.

This clone was seen repeatedly, ten times or more. The translation of this DNA and the TCRdb protein of a much larger clone differ at residue 3, probably owing to a read error; the protein shown here is translated from the DNA. J is TRGJ1 or TRGJ2 and V is TRGV4. TCRdb carries no J gene annotation; the J gene was assigned here by matching the DNA with germline. Per germline, CDR1 EGSTGY and CDR2 YDSYTSSV. The CDR3 loop spans 13 amino acids. The CDR3 DNA sequence: TGTGCCATCTGGGATGGGCTGGGGGCTAAGAAACTCTTT. Translation: CAIWDGLGAKKLF.

This clone has a handful of counts. The protein TCRdb gives is from a much larger clone and does not agree with this DNA's translation at residue 11, likely a read error; the protein shown here comes from the DNA. This rearrangement joins TRGV9 to TRGJ1 or TRGJ2. Germline CDR1 and CDR2: GITISATS and ISYDGTV (reference sequence). The CDR3 length is 13 residues. The CDR3 spells CALWGRYYDKRLF. CDR3 DNA sequence: TGTGCCTTGTGGGGAAGGTATTACGATAAGAGACTCTTT.

This clone was observed many times. The rearrangement joins TRGV4 to TRGJ1 or TRGJ2. This CDR3 has 11 residues. The V gene's germline CDR1 is EGSTGY and CDR2 YDSYTSSV. The V segment lost 4 bases and the J segment 10 bases; nucleotides outside the gene matches: 7. CDR3 region: CATWDAGKKLF. The DNA of the CDR3 is TGTGCCACCTGGGACGCGGGAAAGAAACTCTTT.

This clone appeared a few times. TCRdb's listed protein matches a much larger clone and diverges from this DNA's translation at residue 8, likely through a read error; the protein shown comes from the DNA. The J gene is TRGJ1 or TRGJ2, the V gene TRGV9. Here the J gene was assigned by germline matching of the DNA, as TCRdb has none. The CDR3 length is 13 residues. Germline values: CDR1 GITISATS, CDR2 ISYDGTV (reference sequence). The ends lost 3 bases at V and 6 bases at J; junction bases unmatched: 8. The CDR3: CALWEPIGYKKLF. The CDR3, as DNA: TGTGCCTTGTGGGAGCCCATTGGTTATAAGAAACTCTTT.

This clone was counted at least ten times. The rearrangement uses TRGV9 and TRGJ1 or TRGJ2. This CDR3 has 11 residues. CDR1 GITISATS and CDR2 ISYDGTV come from the germline V gene (reference sequence). Losses at the gene ends were 0 bases for V and 10 bases for J; bases not matched to a gene: 3. The CDR3 is CALWEVQKKLF. Here the CDR3 DNA reads TGTGCCTTGTGGGAGGTGCAGAAGAAACTCTTT.

Only a few counts were recorded for this clone. This DNA's translation differs at residue 14 from TCRdb's protein, which comes from a much larger clone; a read error is likely, and the protein shown is translated from the DNA. The chain employs TRGV9 and TRGJP. As TCRdb names no J gene, one was assigned here on the basis of a DNA match to germline. Germline lookup yields CDR1 GITISATS and CDR2 ISYDGTV (reference sequence). This CDR3 region has 17 residues. The CDR3 region is CALWEFLKELGKKSKVF. CDR3 sequence (DNA): TGTGCCTTGTGGGAATTCTTGAAAGAGTTGGGCAAAAAAAGCAAGGTATTT.

At least ten counts were recorded for this clone. This chain joins TRGV5 and TRGJ1 or TRGJ2. The CDR3 runs 18 residues. The V and J ends lost 0 bases and 4 bases, in that order; junction bases with no gene match: 18. In germline, CDR1 is VINAFY, CDR2 YDVSNSKD. The chain's CDR3 is CATWDRLFPLTRYYKKLF. As DNA, the CDR3 is TGTGCCACCTGGGACAGGCTGTTCCCGCTTACGAGGTATTATAAGAAACTCTTT.

This clone has only a few counts. The gene calls are TRGV9 and TRGJP. Here the J gene was assigned by germline matching of the DNA, as TCRdb has none. Germline V gene sequence: CDR1 GITISATS, CDR2 ISYDGTV (reference sequence). V shed 3 bases and J 4 bases; nucleotides not matched to a gene: 6. This CDR3 comprises 17 residues. CDR3: CALWEPSQELGKKIKVF. The DNA for the CDR3 is TGTGCCTTGTGGGAGCCTTCACAAGAGTTGGGCAAAAAAATCAAGGTATTT.

Of note for this clone: A far larger clone is a single base away, which makes a read error likely. The identical CDR3 is also encoded by other nucleotide sequences in the sample. This chain uses TRGV9 with TRGJP. Because TCRdb records no J gene, it was assigned here through a match of the DNA to germline. The CDR3 sequence is 17 residues long. Germline CDR1 GITISATS, CDR2 ISYDGTV (reference sequence). CDR3 sequence: CALWETTPELGKKIKVF. The CDR3 bases are TGCGCCTTGTGGGAGACCACCCCAGAGTTGGGCAAAAAAATCAAGGTATTT.

This clone was counted ten times or more. TCRdb records a much larger clone's protein for this DNA, with a difference at residue 9 that likely arises from a read error; the protein given is the translation of the DNA. TRGV2 is the V gene, and the J gene was not called. CDR1 is EGSNGY and CDR2 is YDSYNSKV in the germline V gene. The CDR3 is 11 amino acids. DNA of the CDR3: TGTGCCACCTGGGACGGGCGGAAGGAACTCTTT. This codes for CATWDGRKELF.

This clone is deemed hyperexpanded. This specimen includes other DNA sequences encoding the same CDR3. The V gene is TRGV9, the J gene TRGJP. Trimming removed 0 bases from V and 4 bases from J; junction bases left unmatched: 0. The CDR3 covers 16 residues. Germline-derived CDR1 and CDR2 are GITISATS and ISYDGTV (reference sequence). CDR3 bases: TGTGCCTTGTGGGAGGTGCAAGAGTTGGGCAAAAAAATCAAGGTATTT. Protein: CALWEVQELGKKIKVF.

A note on this clone: Given a far larger clone just one base away, this is likely a sequencing read error. This specimen includes other DNA sequences encoding the same CDR3. The V gene is listed as TRGV4; no J gene was called. Germline V gives CDR1 EGSTGY, CDR2 YDSYTSSV. The CDR3 is made up of 18 amino acids. This chain's CDR3 is CATWGVGVDGVNYYKKLF. In nucleotides, the CDR3 is TGTGCCACCTGGGGAGTGGGGGTTGATGGAGTGAATTATTATAAAAAACTCTTT.

In its sample, this clone was seen many times. This DNA's translation and the protein TCRdb lists, from a much larger clone, do not match at residue 4, likely due to a read error; the protein shown is translated from the DNA. The V call is TRGV3, the J call TRGJ1 or TRGJ2. CDR1 VTNTFY and CDR2 YDVSTARD come from the germline V gene (reference sequence). The CDR3 is 13 residues long. CDR3 coding DNA: TGTGCCACCCGGGACAGGCAGAATTATAAGAAACTCTTT. It encodes CATRDRQNYKKLF.

This clone was seen more than once but under ten times. The TCRdb record carries a much larger clone's protein, which differs from this DNA's translation at residue 3; a read error is the likely cause, and the protein listed here is the DNA translation. The genes are TRGV2 and TRGJP2. Here the J gene came from matching the DNA to germline, since TCRdb omits it. Per germline, CDR1 EGSNGY and CDR2 YDSYNSKV. The CDR3 is 13 amino acids. CDR3 coding DNA: TGTGCCGCCTGGGACGGGCAGAGATGGATCAAGACGTTT. It specifies CAAWDGQRWIKTF.

This clone was recorded many times. The chain uses TRGV3 and TRGJ1 or TRGJ2. V shed 1 base, J shed 2 bases, and the junction held 2 bases outside the gene matches. CDR1 is VTNTFY and CDR2 is YDVSTARD in the germline V gene (reference sequence). The CDR3 consists of 13 residues. The CDR3 DNA is TGTGCCACCTGGGACAGCCATTATTATAAGAAACTCTTT. It yields the protein CATWDSHYYKKLF.

About this clone: This likely traces to a read error, being one base from a far larger clone. The sample carries other DNA sequences with the same CDR3. The V gene is TRGV2, the J gene TRGJ1 or TRGJ2. TCRdb leaves out the J gene; it was filled in here by matching the DNA to germline. Germline V lookup: CDR1 EGSNGY, CDR2 YDSYNSKV. CDR3 size: 13 residues. The CDR3 protein is CATWDGVYYKKLF. The CDR3 nucleotides are TGTGCCACCTGGGACGGGGTATATTACAAGAAACTCTTT.

This clone has only a few counts. TCRdb records a much larger clone's protein for this DNA, with a difference at residue 15 that likely arises from a read error; the protein given is the translation of the DNA. V usage is TRGV3 and J usage is TRGJP2. Here the J gene was assigned by germline matching of the DNA, as TCRdb has none. CDR1 and CDR2 (germline): VTNTFY, YDVSTARD (reference sequence). There are 18 residues in the CDR3. In nucleotides, the CDR3 is TGCGCCACCTGGGTACCTCTAAAATCGGGTGGTAGTGATTGGGTCAAGACGTTT. Amino acid sequence: CATWVPLKSGGSDWVKTF.

There are a few counts of this clone. This DNA's translation and the protein TCRdb lists, from a much larger clone, do not match at residue 11, likely due to a read error; the protein shown is translated from the DNA. The chain links TRGV9 to TRGJP. Since TCRdb gives no J gene, matching the DNA to germline was used here to assign it. Trimming at V came to 0 bases and at J to 16 bases, leaving 18 bases not matched to a gene. The CDR3 length is 18 residues. From germline, CDR1 is GITISATS and CDR2 ISYDGTV (reference sequence). The CDR3 DNA follows: TGTGCCTTGTGGGAGGTGCGGGTATGGAGTCGGGCAAAAAAAATCAAGGTATTT. Translated, it gives CALWEVRVWSRAKKIKVF.

Comment on this clone: The protein recorded in TCRdb matches a much larger clone and deviates from this DNA's translation at residue 15, suggesting a read error; the protein here is obtained by translating the DNA. V gene TRGV9 combines with J gene TRGJP. As TCRdb names no J gene, one was assigned here on the basis of a DNA match to germline. Germline CDR1 reads GITISATS; CDR2 reads ISYDGTV (reference sequence). The CDR3 is made up of 20 amino acids. The CDR3: CALWEVPQEKQELGRKIKVF. The CDR3 DNA is TGTGCCTTGTGGGAGGTGCCGCAAGAAAAGCAAGAGTTGGGCAGAAAAATCAAGGTATTT.

Notes on this clone: TCRdb records a much larger clone's protein for this DNA, with a difference at residue 4 that likely arises from a read error; the protein given is the translation of the DNA. The chain has TRGV9 and TRGJP. The J gene, not given by TCRdb, was assigned here from a germline match of the nucleotide sequence. The CDR3 is 18 amino acids. Germline CDR1 is GITISATS and CDR2 is ISYDGTV (reference sequence). DNA for the CDR3: TGTGCCTTGCGGGAGATCACAACAACGGAGTTGGGCAAAAAAATCAAGGTATTT. This encodes CALREITTTELGKKIKVF.

This clone was seen only a few times. This DNA's translation differs at residue 3 from TCRdb's protein, which comes from a much larger clone; a read error is likely, and the protein shown is translated from the DNA. The chain is built from TRGV9 and TRGJ1 or TRGJ2. Because TCRdb records no J gene, it was assigned here through a match of the DNA to germline. Germline CDR1 reads GITISATS; CDR2 reads ISYDGTV (reference sequence). The CDR3 is 15 amino acids. CDR3 in amino acids: CASWEREWARDKKLF. The CDR3 coding sequence is TGTGCCTCGTGGGAGAGGGAATGGGCCCGGGATAAGAAACTCTTT.

Comments on this clone: TCRdb's listed protein matches a much larger clone and diverges from this DNA's translation at residue 8, likely through a read error; the protein shown comes from the DNA. This chain links TRGV9 with TRGJ1 or TRGJ2. The CDR3 is 14 amino acids. Germline V CDR1 and CDR2: GITISATS, ISYDGTV (reference sequence). With 1 base clipped from V and 7 bases from J, the junction kept 10 bases outside the gene matches. The CDR3 DNA reads as TGTGCCTTGTGGGAGGTTGAAGCCCACTATAAGAAACTCTTT. Translated: CALWEVEAHYKKLF.

With respect to this clone: It is likely a read error: a sequence one base away is far more abundant. At the DNA level, this CDR3 is encoded by other sequences in the same sample as well. This chain connects TRGV9 to TRGJ1 or TRGJ2. Germline matching of the DNA provided the J gene here, since TCRdb leaves it blank. CDR3 length: 13 residues. Germline CDR1 GITISATS, CDR2 ISYDGTV (reference sequence). This CDR3 is CALWEVPLYKKLF. CDR3 DNA sequence: TGTGCTTTGTGGGAGGTGCCATTGTATAAGAAACTCTTT.

This clone is judged medium-sized. This sample also contains other DNA sequences that code for the same CDR3. This chain connects TRGV2 to TRGJ1 or TRGJ2. J gave up 6 bases and V 0 bases, and 5 bases lay outside the gene matches. CDR3 length: 13 amino acids. From germline, CDR1 is EGSNGY and CDR2 YDSYNSKV. CDR3 amino acids: CATWDGPFYKKLF. The CDR3 DNA reads TGTGCCACCTGGGACGGGCCCTTTTATAAGAAACTCTTT.

The table lists this clone with many counts. This chain joins TRGV2 and TRGJ1 or TRGJ2. CDR1 is EGSNGY and CDR2 is YDSYNSKV in the germline V gene. This CDR3 is 13 amino acids long. V gave up 1 base and J gave up 7 bases; unmatched junction bases: 7. CDR3 nucleotides: TGTGCCACCTGGGACGGCGGGGGGTATAAGAAACTCTTT. Protein: CATWDGGGYKKLF.